The subject of this entry is one T cell receptor beta chain. The sample belongs to a study of control samples from healthy donors and cancer patients. The CDR3 has 11 amino acids. Per germline, CDR1 SNHLY and CDR2 FYNNEI. Deletions cut 7 bases from V and 7 bases from J, with 7 bases between. The protocol was immunoSEQ multiplex PCR, while the TCRdb copy is restricted to in-frame clones and leaves out a portion. Among under 70,000 clones listed, approximately 95% were seen once. This chain connects TRBV2 to TRBJ1-4; TRBD1 is a possible D gene (5 bases). The TCR was taken from a woman younger than 35 in good health. The sequenced sample was blood. CDR3 sequence reads: CASIDSEKLFF. The CDR3 bases are TGTGCCAGCATAGACAGTGAAAAACTGTTTTTT.